The 28 T cell receptor beta chains below come from one sample, sequenced in a study of blood T cell repertoires in COVID-19. Using immunoSEQ multiplex PCR, the repertoire was profiled, and TCRdb retains in-frame clones only, with some absent. Found here are about 90,000 clones, about 90% of them singletons; the top ten hold 17%. The sample taken for sequencing was peripheral blood. Receptors originate from a human donor in a cohort sampled during active COVID-19.

The chain couples TRBV9 to TRBJ1-2; 9 bases agree with TRBD1. The CDR3 sequence is 19 residues long. With V trimmed by 4 bases and J by 8 bases, 24 bases remained unmatched. Germline V CDR1 and CDR2: SGDLS, YYNGEE. CDR3 coding DNA: TGTGCCAGCAGCATATCGGGACAGGGAACGCCAAACCCCAGGAGAGGCTACACCTTC. This translates into CASSISGQGTPNPRRGYTF.

The sample holds one count of this clone. V usage is TRBV6-5 and J usage is TRBJ2-3, with D hard to call. The ends were cut back, 8 bases at V and 2 bases at J, with 14 bases in the middle. The CDR3 loop spans 14 amino acids. Germline loops: CDR1 MNHEY, CDR2 SVGAGI. The CDR3 DNA follows: TGTGCCAGCCTTATCGACCGACTCACAGATACGCAGTATTTT. Its translation: CASLIDRLTDTQYF.

This clone was observed a single time. The chain uses TRBV6-4 and TRBJ2-6, with D possibly matching TRBD1 (6 bases). The CDR3 totals 17 residues. The germline V gene has CDR1 MRHNA and CDR2 SNTAGT. V was shortened by 7 bases and J by 0 bases, with 16 bases between the two germline ends. This chain's CDR3 is CASTRLGTPSGANVLTF. The CDR3 nucleotides are TGTGCCAGCACCCGGCTAGGGACACCCTCTGGGGCCAACGTCCTGACTTTC.

The chain carries TRBV28 and TRBJ1-4; TRBD1 is a possible D gene (5 bases). Looked up from germline, CDR1 is MDHEN and CDR2 is SYDVKM. Trimming stripped 6 bases from V and 8 bases from J, with 10 bases between. The CDR3 spans 12 residues. The CDR3 DNA reads TGTGCCAGCAGGGGGCCGTTAGAAAAACTGTTTTTT. Amino acid sequence: CASRGPLEKLFF.

This clone came up once. The chain links TRBV6-2 or TRBV6-3 to TRBJ1-2; 8 bases agree with TRBD1. Germline V gene data show CDR1 as MNHEY and CDR2 as SVGEGT. This CDR3 region has 12 residues. V trimming: 6 bases; J trimming: 5 bases; junction bases outside the gene matches: 2. This CDR3 reads CASSTGGYGYTF. The CDR3 DNA reads TGTGCCAGCAGCACAGGGGGTTATGGCTACACCTTC.

A few counts support this clone. This chain joins TRBV12-3 or TRBV12-4 and TRBJ1-1, with D unresolved. The CDR3 spans 13 residues. V lost 5 bases and J lost 10, with 17 bases in between. The CDR3 sequence: CASSPDIWLGAFF. DNA of the CDR3: TGTGCCAGCAGTCCCGACATTTGGTTGGGAGCTTTCTTT.

The chain recombines TRBV19 with TRBJ1-2; 7 nucleotides match TRBD1. The junction had 4 bases not matched to a gene; V was cut back by 6 bases and J by 0 bases. CDR1 is LNHDA and CDR2 is SQIVND in the germline V gene (reference sequence). The CDR3 sequence is 14 residues long. The CDR3 region is CASSPDRSNYGYTF. CDR3 DNA sequence: TGTGCCAGTAGCCCGGACAGGTCTAACTATGGCTACACCTTC.

The chain has TRBV18 and TRBJ2-5; D may be TRBD2 (5 bases). Trimming removed 3 bases at V and 5 bases at J, with 10 bases between. Germline CDR1 and CDR2: KGHSH and LQKENI. The CDR3 contains 13 residues. This chain's CDR3 is CASSPGVMETQYF. In nucleotides, the CDR3 is TGTGCCAGCTCACCCGGGGTAATGGAGACCCAGTACTTC. Using reference TRBV18 and TRBJ2-5 for the parts outside the CDR3, the full variable domain is NAGVMQNPRHLVRRRGQEARLRCSPMKGHSHVYWYRQLPEEGLKFMVYLQKENIIDESGMPKERFSAEFPKEGPSILRIQQVVRGDSAAYFCASSPGVMETQYFGPGTRLLVL.

The CDR3 bases are TGTGCCAGCAGCGTAGTCCCCCCTCAAGCGGGGAACACCGGGGAGCTGTTTTTT. This sequence encodes CASSVVPPQAGNTGELFF. This chain links TRBV9 with TRBJ2-2, with D perhaps matching TRBD2 (6 bases). The CDR3 contains 18 residues. CDR1 and CDR2 from the germline V gene are SGDLS and YYNGEE. V shed 0 bases and J shed 1 base, with 16 bases lying between them.

The V and J genes are TRBV19 and TRBJ1-1; a possible D gene is TRBD1 (6 bases). Trimming left V 5 bases short and J 1 base short, with 14 bases between. CDR1 LNHDA and CDR2 SQIVND come from the germline V gene (reference sequence). The CDR3 sequence is 15 residues long. CDR3 sequence reads: CASSSGSTGNTEAFF. CDR3 coding DNA: TGTGCCAGTAGTTCGGGTTCGACAGGGAACACTGAAGCTTTCTTT.

The genes are TRBV3-1 (or the pseudogene TRBV3-2) and TRBJ2-1; 12 bases fit TRBD2. V lost 0 bases to trimming and J lost 12 bases; unmatched junction nucleotides: 6. Germline V gives CDR1 LGHDT, CDR2 YNNKEL (reference sequence). This CDR3 is 15 amino acids long. The CDR3: CASSQDALAGGGQFF. Here the CDR3 DNA reads TGTGCCAGCAGCCAAGACGCACTAGCGGGAGGCGGGCAGTTCTTC.

The chain carries TRBV30 and TRBJ1-3, with unresolved D. Trimming stripped 2 bases from V and 4 bases from J, with 18 bases between. The CDR3 sequence is 16 residues long. Germline CDR1 is GTSNPN and CDR2 is SVGIG (reference sequence). The CDR3: CAWSTTYSPLGNTIYF. CDR3 DNA sequence: TGTGCCTGGAGTACCACCTACAGCCCCCTAGGAAACACCATATATTTT.

This chain links TRBV30 with TRBJ2-1; D is unclear. Trimming left V 1 base short and J 0 bases short, with 10 bases between. The CDR3 has 15 residues. CDR1 and CDR2 (germline): GTSNPN, SVGIG (reference sequence). The CDR3 DNA follows: TGTGCCTGGAGTGCCGCGTTACGCTCCTACAATGAGCAGTTCTTC. Encoded protein: CAWSAALRSYNEQFF.

This rearrangement joins TRBV5-6 to TRBJ1-4, with 7 nucleotides matching TRBD1. There are 15 residues in the CDR3. The V gene end was trimmed by 1 base and the J gene end by 4 bases; junction bases not matched to a gene: 4. Germline V gene lookup returns CDR1 SGHDT and CDR2 YYEEEE. CDR3 residues: CASSLSGGGNEKLFF. The CDR3 DNA is TGTGCCAGCAGCTTGTCAGGGGGAGGTAATGAAAAACTGTTTTTT.

The J gene is TRBJ1-5, the V gene TRBV6-1, with D possibly matching TRBD1 (5 bases). The germline V gene encodes CDR1 MNHNS and CDR2 SASEGT. Trimming shortened V by 1 base and J by 3 bases, and 10 bases separated the two germline ends. The CDR3 spans 15 residues. Here the CDR3 reads CASSEGGFDNQPQHF. The CDR3 coding sequence is TGTGCCAGCAGTGAAGGGGGCTTTGACAATCAGCCCCAGCATTTT.

J is TRBJ2-1 and V is TRBV7-3, with D possibly TRBD1 on 5 matching bases. The germline CDR1 and CDR2 sequences are SGHTA and FQGTGA. CDR3 size: 17 residues. V was trimmed by 5 bases and J by 4 bases, leaving 21 bases between them. The CDR3 DNA sequence: TGTGCCAGCAGCCCCGAGATGCAGCAGGGTGGGTACAATGAGCAGTTCTTC. Its protein product is CASSPEMQQGGYNEQFF.

The chain has TRBV7-9 and TRBJ2-1; D gene ambiguous. The germline V gene has CDR1 SEHNR and CDR2 FQNEAQ (reference sequence). Trimming cost V 11 bases and J 11 bases, with 10 bases left between them. The CDR3 extends over 9 amino acids. CDR3 bases: TGTGCCTTCTCAGGCAAGCAGTTCTTC. Translating gives CAFSGKQFF.

The chain couples TRBV15 to TRBJ2-1; the match to TRBD1 covers 8 bases. J gave up 6 bases and V 0 bases, and 4 bases lay outside the gene matches. The CDR3 is made up of 15 amino acids. CDR1 is LNHNV, CDR2 YYDKDF, per germline (reference sequence). CDR3 DNA sequence: TGTGCCACCAGCAGAGACAGGGGGCGCCTCAATGAGCAGTTCTTC. This codes for CATSRDRGRLNEQFF.

The gene calls are TRBV3-1 (or the pseudogene TRBV3-2) and TRBJ1-3; possibly TRBD1 for D (5 bases). V was cut by 4 bases and J by 4 bases, with 14 bases left in between. This CDR3 is built from 15 residues. CDR1 LGHDT and CDR2 YNNKEL come from the germline V gene (reference sequence). The CDR3 sequence: CASSLGRGSGNTIYF. The CDR3 DNA is TGTGCCAGCAGCCTGGGGCGGGGCTCCGGAAACACCATATATTTT.

The chain carries TRBV28 and TRBJ1-2; TRBD1 agrees at 9 bases. CDR3 length: 14 residues. V shed 2 bases, J shed 7 bases, and the junction held 5 bases outside the gene matches. CDR1 is MDHEN and CDR2 is SYDVKM in the germline V gene. CDR3 bases: TGTGCCAGCAGTTTAACGGGACAGGGAGTTGGCTACACCTTC. Translated: CASSLTGQGVGYTF.

This chain connects TRBV5-6 to TRBJ2-3; D possibly corresponds to TRBD1 (5 bases). V was trimmed by 4 bases and J by 2 bases, leaving 17 bases between them. The CDR3 loop spans 16 amino acids. Germline V gene sequence: CDR1 SGHDT, CDR2 YYEEEE. The CDR3 loop reads CASSPRAGFNTDTQYF. Written as DNA, the CDR3 is TGTGCCAGCAGCCCAAGGGCAGGGTTTAACACAGATACGCAGTATTTT.

The chain links TRBV28 to TRBJ1-1; 7 bases are shared with TRBD1. V was pared by 6 bases and J by 7 bases, with 11 bases of the junction left unmatched. The V gene's germline CDR1 is MDHEN and CDR2 SYDVKM. The CDR3 is 14 residues long. The CDR3 region is CASRLPTGVSEAFF. The CDR3 region has the DNA TGTGCCAGCAGACTGCCAACAGGGGTTAGTGAAGCTTTCTTT.

V and J are TRBV30 and TRBJ2-2; maybe TRBD1 (5 bases). The length of the CDR3 is 13 residues. Germline loops: CDR1 GTSNPN, CDR2 SVGIG (reference sequence). With 1 base removed from V and 5 bases from J, the gap between germline ends came to 8 bases. CDR3 loop: CAWSETETGELFF. DNA of the CDR3: TGTGCCTGGAGTGAGACAGAAACCGGGGAGCTGTTTTTT.

The V call is TRBV7-9, the J call TRBJ2-5, with TRBD2 matching 10 bases. V shed 4 bases and J 5 bases; nucleotides not matched to a gene: 7. The CDR3 consists of 15 residues. Germline V gives CDR1 SEHNR, CDR2 FQNEAQ (reference sequence). CDR3 amino acids: CASSSSSGGFETQYF. CDR3 in DNA: TGTGCCAGCAGCTCATCTAGCGGGGGATTTGAGACCCAGTACTTC.

The J gene is TRBJ2-7, the V gene TRBV2; TRBD1 agrees at 8 bases. The CDR3 has 14 amino acids. Trimming cost V 6 bases and J 5 bases; bases outside gene matches: 9. In germline, CDR1 is SNHLY, CDR2 FYNNEI. The CDR3 region is CASRRQGISNEQYF. The CDR3 DNA reads as TGTGCCAGCAGAAGACAGGGGATTAGTAACGAGCAGTACTTC.

The genes are TRBV7-8 and TRBJ2-3; tentative D call: TRBD2 (5 bases). This CDR3 region has 16 residues. CDR1 SGHVS and CDR2 FQNEAQ come from the germline V gene. Trimming took off 1 base at V and 2 bases at J, with 13 bases between the two ends. The DNA of the CDR3 is TGTGCCAGCAGCTTAGATGCGTTAGCGAACACAGATACGCAGTATTTT. It codes for CASSLDALANTDTQYF.

This clone was counted only a few times. This CDR3 reads CASSPPTGRETQYF. CDR3 DNA: TGTGCCAGCAGCCCACCGACAGGGAGGGAGACCCAGTACTTC. This chain uses TRBV4-2 with TRBJ2-5; tentatively, D is TRBD1 (7 bases). V was cut by 4 bases and J by 5 bases, with 14 bases left in between. The germline gives CDR1 LGHNA, CDR2 YNFKEQ. The CDR3 totals 14 residues.

The rearrangement joins TRBV14 to TRBJ2-3; D ambiguous. This CDR3 is built from 14 residues. Germline V gene sequence: CDR1 SGHDN, CDR2 FVKESK. Between the trimmed V and J ends, which lost 1 base and 4 bases, there was a span of 9 bases. CDR3 sequence: CASSQVAWSDTQYF. The CDR3 bases are TGTGCCAGCAGCCAAGTAGCTTGGTCAGATACGCAGTATTTT.